The clone carrying this T cell receptor (beta chain) was seen repeatedly, ten times or more. V was trimmed by 4 bases and J by 4 bases, leaving 11 bases between them. Looked up from germline, CDR1 is LGHDT and CDR2 is YNNKEL (reference sequence). The CDR3 is 14 residues long. TCRdb passed the RT-PCR reads through MiXCR, listing each CDR3 protein once. The data contain 610,000 or so distinct CDR3 sequences, approximately 15% of them seen just once; the ten biggest clones take up more than 9.5%. The sample is drawn from a study of response to subunit inactivated influenza vaccine. The receptor was isolated from a man aged 45-65 years who received an inactivated influenza vaccine. The starting material was PBMCs from blood, obtained about 11 days after vaccination. V usage is TRBV3-1 and J usage is TRBJ2-1, with TRBD2 as a possible D gene (5 bases). CDR3 DNA: TGTGCCAGCAGCCCTCCGGACTCGTACAATGAGCAGTTCTTC. Amino acids: CASSPPDSYNEQFF.